Reported below is one T cell receptor beta chain. The sequence runs out 3 residues before the end of the CDR3; the remainder is reconstructed from the germline J gene. The record originates from a study of T cells in women clearing cervical HPV infection. J gave up 2 bases and V 5 bases, and 7 bases lay outside the gene matches. The germline V gene has CDR1 SGHTA and CDR2 FQGNSA. This CDR3 has 15 amino acids. The table came from immunoSEQ multiplex PCR; TCRdb's copy has only in-frame clones and leaves some out. This table lists tens of thousands of clones. The sample comprised blood buffy coat. The chain couples TRBV7-2 to TRBJ2-3; TRBD2 agrees at 7 bases. This sequence was found in a woman aged 18-70 years with a cervical HPV16 infection that either progressed to CIN3+ or cleared (not recorded which). The DNA read from the CDR3 is TGTGCCAGCAGCCCCTACGGGACTAACACAGATACG. It codes for CASSPYGTNTDT. The entire CDR3 is CASSPYGTNTDTQYF.